The sequence of this T cell receptor (beta chain) was determined in a study of T cells in Graves' hyperthyroidism and ophthalmopathy. Study-wide background: Staff took peripheral blood when the initial diagnosis was made, before any treatment began. Whole-study findings and limits: Most thyroid clonotypes with frequency above 0.001 were detected in blood.

Trimming stripped 3 bases from V and 4 bases from J, with 4 bases between. Germline CDR1 and CDR2: SNHLY and FYNNEI. The CDR3 length is 11 residues. In patients aged 18 to 65, hyperthyroidism was newly diagnosed, with duration under 2 months. Orbital computed tomography and thyroid ultrasound, together with serum TRAb and thyroxine and clinical symptoms, were used for diagnoses. In its sample, this clonotype was seen many times. Its matching antigen is unknown. From RNA transcripts, TCR beta CDR3 regions were amplified. When the TCR CDR3 underwent first-round RT-PCR, the HTBI primer set was used. MiXCR was run by TCRdb on the multiplex PCR reads, yielding one entry per CDR3 protein. The sample yields 300,000 to 450,000 distinct CDR3 sequences, less than 15% seen once.

The chain links TRBV2 to TRBJ2-7; no clear D gene. This receptor was taken from a man aged 25 to 40 with Graves' hyperthyroidism that later progressed to Graves' ophthalmopathy. The sample comprised blood. CDR3 residues: CASSERYEQYF. In DNA form, the CDR3 reads TGTGCCAGCAGTGAGAGGTACGAGCAGTACTTC.